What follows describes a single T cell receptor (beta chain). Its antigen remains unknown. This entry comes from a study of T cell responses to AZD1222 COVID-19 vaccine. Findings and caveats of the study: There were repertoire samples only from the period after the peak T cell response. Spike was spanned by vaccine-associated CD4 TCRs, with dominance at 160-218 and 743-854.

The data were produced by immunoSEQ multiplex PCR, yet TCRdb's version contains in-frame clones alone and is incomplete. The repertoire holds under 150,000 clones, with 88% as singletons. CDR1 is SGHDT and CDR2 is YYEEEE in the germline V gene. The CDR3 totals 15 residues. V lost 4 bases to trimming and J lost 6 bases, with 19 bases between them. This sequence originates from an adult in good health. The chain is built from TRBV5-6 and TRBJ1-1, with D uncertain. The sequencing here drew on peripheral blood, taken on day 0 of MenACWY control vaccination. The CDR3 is CASSERLIEHSEAFF. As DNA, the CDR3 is TGTGCCAGCAGCGAAAGACTCATAGAACATTCTGAAGCTTTCTTT.